This entry describes one T cell receptor beta chain. At one of its ends the junction is not consistent with the germline gene, which may arise from a read error. TCRdb re-derived calls from the RT-PCR reads in MiXCR, one entry per CDR3 protein. The sample records over 400,000 distinct CDR3 sequences, roughly 13% being singletons. This sample was included in a study of response to subunit inactivated influenza vaccine. Material: PBMCs from blood, obtained 35 to 45 days after vaccination. The receptor was isolated from a man aged 45-65 years who received an inactivated influenza vaccine.

This CDR3 is CASSPILTGAVPNF. CDR3 DNA: TGTGCCAGCAGCCCGATACTGACAGGGGCCGTGCCGAACTTC. The chain combines TRBV16 with TRBJ2-7; the match to TRBD1 covers 8 bases. Looked up from germline, CDR1 is KGHSY and CDR2 is FQNENV. The CDR3 covers 14 residues.